This TCR beta chain was sequenced during a study of cytomegalovirus exposure and HLA in healthy donors. Points on this clone: Antigen specificity is unknown.

Study-level points and caveats: What a later analysis showed was that several of the most significant clusters appeared linked to common viral pathogens.

PCR involved 60 Vbeta and 13 Jbeta primers. TCRdb's table, derived via immunoSEQ multiplex PCR, lists solely in-frame clones and lacks some. The top ten hold around 13% of the sample, which has 170,000 or so clones, about 73% seen once. Sequenced sample: PBMCs. The clonotype originates from a woman aged 50 to 60 in good health and CMV-seropositive.

In DNA form, the CDR3 reads TGTGCCAGCAGCGTAGCGGGGGAGGCTGGAAACACCATATATTTT. Its translation: CASSVAGEAGNTIYF. The rearrangement joins TRBV9 to TRBJ1-3; weak D call: TRBD1 (5 bases). The ends were cut back, 0 bases at V and 2 bases at J, with 9 bases in the middle. CDR3 length: 15 amino acids. CDR1 and CDR2 (germline): SGDLS, YYNGEE.